The 7 T cell receptor beta chains below come from one sample, sequenced in a study of shared clonotypes between healthy human individuals. Naive CD8 cells were CD45RO-negative, positively selected for CCR7, excluding terminally differentiated effector memory CD45RA+ cells. Assay: immunoSEQ multiplex PCR; the TCRdb copy retains only in-frame clones and omits some. The repertoire holds about 2 million clones, with about 95% as singletons. Sequenced input: naive CD8+ T cells sorted from blood. The receptors were sampled from a man aged 18 to 29 in good health.

V usage is TRBV4-1 and J usage is TRBJ1-5; weak D call: TRBD1 (6 bases). CDR1 MGHRA and CDR2 YSYEKL come from the germline V gene. The CDR3 consists of 15 residues. Trimming took 7 bases from V and 1 from J, leaving 14 bases between them. CDR3 DNA sequence: TGCGCCAGCAAAGCGGCCAGGGGAAGCAATCAGCCCCAGCATTTT. This encodes CASKAARGSNQPQHF.

The chain uses TRBV5-5 and TRBJ2-1; D gene ambiguous. V was clipped by 2 bases and J by 9 bases, with 3 bases between them. Germline V gene data show CDR1 as SGHKS and CDR2 as YYEKEE (reference sequence). The CDR3 contains 10 residues. This CDR3 is CASSLGEQFF. Here the CDR3 DNA reads TGTGCCAGCAGCTTAGGTGAGCAGTTCTTC.

This chain connects TRBV7-9 to TRBJ2-3; D remains unclear. The V end lost 5 bases, the J end lost 3 bases, and 15 bases lay between the germline ends. The CDR3 has 15 residues. The germline gives CDR1 SEHNR, CDR2 FQNEAQ (reference sequence). The CDR3 DNA is TGTGCCAGCAGCCTCCTGGCTGGAAAGACAGATACGCAGTATTTT. This sequence encodes CASSLLAGKTDTQYF.

The CDR3 loop reads CASSQGRETQYF. In nucleotides, the CDR3 is TGTGCCAGCAGTCAGGGTAGAGAGACCCAGTACTTC. V gene TRBV5-6 combines with J gene TRBJ2-5, with D maybe TRBD1 (5 bases). CDR3 length: 12 residues. V lost 5 bases and J lost 4, with 9 bases in between. The germline V gene encodes CDR1 SGHDT and CDR2 YYEEEE.

The rearrangement joins TRBV7-9 to TRBJ1-1; 8 positions match TRBD1. Germline loops: CDR1 SEHNR, CDR2 FQNEAQ (reference sequence). J was trimmed by 6 bases and V by 2 bases; bases with no gene match: 11. This CDR3 comprises 16 residues. CDR3 DNA sequence: TGTGCCAGCAGCTTAAGATTCGGACAGGGTGAGCCTGAAGCTTTCTTT. Translating gives CASSLRFGQGEPEAFF.

The chain carries TRBV19 and TRBJ1-4; D unresolved. V shed 6 bases and J shed 0 bases, with 5 bases lying between them. Germline V lookup: CDR1 LNHDA, CDR2 SQIVND (reference sequence). CDR3 length: 13 amino acids. In nucleotides, the CDR3 is TGTGCCAGTAGACAGTCAACTAATGAAAAACTGTTTTTT. This gives the protein CASRQSTNEKLFF.

Written as DNA, the CDR3 is TGTGCCAGCAGCTTGCCGGGGGGGACCTACGAGCAGTACTTC. Residues: CASSLPGGTYEQYF. J is TRBJ2-7 and V is TRBV7-8, with 8 bases identical to TRBD2. J was trimmed by 2 bases and V by 3 bases; bases with no gene match: 3. There are 14 residues in the CDR3. Germline lookup yields CDR1 SGHVS and CDR2 FQNEAQ.